These T cell receptor beta chains were read from a single sample in a study of vaccination and CD4 T cells after COVID-19. TCRdb itself ran the PCR reads through MiXCR, one entry per CDR3 protein. The sample lists just over 14,000 distinct CDR3 sequences, roughly 75% occurring once. Their antigens remain unidentified. Sequencing was performed on CD4+ T cells from blood, cultured in vitro. The source is a human donor who had recovered from COVID-19. CDR3s include the opening cysteine and the closing phenylalanine or tryptophan. D genes are given only for firm matches. Clone size appears in some rows only: once, few, many, or a class for an expanded clone.

TRBD1,-,TRBV14,TRBJ1-6,CASSRRRGLDNSPLHF,TGTGCCAGCAGCAGAAGAAGGGGGCTCGATAATTCACCCCTCCACTTT
-,-,TRBV19,TRBJ2-2,CASRQQAPAGELFF,TGTGCCAGTAGGCAACAGGCGCCCGCCGGGGAGCTGTTTTTT
-,once,TRBV14,TRBJ2-3,CASSQEVRLTTDTQYF,TGTGCCAGCAGTCAAGAGGTTCGGCTAACCACAGATACGCAGTATTTT
TRBD2,-,TRBV27,TRBJ2-2,CASSFGGRATGELFF,TGTGCCAGCAGTTTTGGCGGGAGGGCTACCGGGGAGCTGTTTTTT
-,-,TRBV6-1,TRBJ2-6,CASRTDSGANVLTF,TGTGCCAGCAGGACGGACTCTGGGGCCAACGTCCTGACTTTC
-,-,TRBV7-2,TRBJ2-2,CASSETPRSVGELFF,TGTGCCAGCAGCGAGACCCCCCGGTCGGTCGGGGAGCTGTTTTTT
-,-,TRBV5-1,TRBJ1-6,CASSLFTSNNSPLHF,TGCGCCAGCAGCTTGTTTACCAGCAACAATTCACCCCTCCACTTT
-,-,TRBV10-3,TRBJ1-1,CAIRDSIMGPTEAFF,TGTGCCATCAGAGACTCCATCATGGGGCCCACTGAAGCTTTCTTT
-,-,TRBV21-1,TRBJ2-7,CASSEPGTSRSYEQYF,TGTGCCAGCAGCGAACCCGGGACTAGTCGTTCCTACGAGCAGTACTTC
-,-,TRBV7-2,TRBJ2-7,CASSDRQTSYEQYF,TGTGCCAGCAGCGACAGACAGACATCCTACGAGCAGTACTTC
-,once,TRBV20-1,TRBJ2-7,CSARDGANSYEQYF,TGCAGTGCTAGAGATGGTGCCAACTCCTACGAGCAGTACTTC
TRBD2,-,TRBV20-1,TRBJ2-5,CSARGRSGRAETQYF,TGCAGTGCTAGGGGGAGGAGCGGGAGGGCCGAGACCCAGTACTTC
TRBD1,-,TRBV5-1,TRBJ1-2,CASSKGQGDYGYTF,TGCGCCAGCAGCAAGGGACAGGGCGACTATGGCTACACCTTC
-,medium-sized,TRBV7-2,TRBJ1-2,CASSLRYGYTF,TGTGCCAGCAGCCTACGCTATGGCTACACCTTC
-,-,TRBV20-1,TRBJ1-3,CSASIPRLNSGNTIYF,TGCAGTGCTAGCATCCCTCGTTTGAACTCTGGAAACACCATATATTTT
-,-,TRBV7-2,TRBJ1-5,CASSLARNSNQPQHF,TGTGCCAGCAGCTTAGCGCGGAATAGCAATCAGCCCCAGCATTTT
TRBD2,large,TRBV6-1,TRBJ2-5,CASSPFQSGTGRETQYF,TGTGCCAGCAGTCCCTTCCAAAGCGGGACCGGGAGGGAGACCCAGTACTTC